Below are 8 T cell receptor beta chains sequenced from a single sample in a study of blood T cell repertoires in COVID-19 (dated by TCRdb to about 2020). The library was built by means of the immunoSEQ multiplex PCR assay. TCRdb retrieved this table from immuneACCESS and kept in-frame rearrangements only. Not all clones are present; in checked studies, unresolved V genes account for under half, and no reason is known for the remainder. This sample gives 250,000 to 400,000 clones in total; roughly nine tenths of them show up just once. The top ten constitute less than 3.5% of the sample. The sequenced sample consisted of peripheral blood. These receptors were taken from a woman in her twenties or thirties with COVID-19, enrolled during active disease.

This chain links TRBV10-2 with TRBJ2-7; D uncertain. CDR3 size: 11 residues. Germline V gene lookup returns CDR1 WSHSY and CDR2 SAAADI. V lost 10 bases, J lost 6 bases, and 13 bases lay in between. For the CDR3, the DNA is TGCGCCACCATGCATTCAGGCGAGCAGTACTTC. This translates into CATMHSGEQYF.

The rearrangement joins TRBV7-3 to TRBJ2-6; 8 bases are a match to TRBD1. The germline gives CDR1 SGHTA, CDR2 FQGTGA. J gave up 4 bases and V 5 bases, and 4 bases lay outside the gene matches. The CDR3 runs 15 residues. The CDR3 region has the DNA TGTGCCAGCAGCCTCAGGGGGCCCGGGGCCAACGTCCTGACTTTC. The encoded protein is CASSLRGPGANVLTF.

This rearrangement joins TRBV7-8 to TRBJ2-5, with D tentatively TRBD1 (6 bases). The CDR3 spans 13 residues. From germline, CDR1 is SGHVS and CDR2 FQNEAQ. The V end was cut by 4 bases, the J end by 2 bases, with 8 bases between. CDR3 sequence: CASSSDRQETQYF. The CDR3 DNA follows: TGTGCCAGCAGCTCGGACAGACAAGAGACCCAGTACTTC.

The V call is TRBV13, the J call TRBJ2-7, with D perhaps matching TRBD2 (5 bases). Trimming left V 0 bases short and J 0 bases short, with 15 bases between. CDR3 length: 17 residues. Germline CDR1 PRHDT, CDR2 FYEKMQ (reference sequence). The CDR3 sequence: CASSLGQGGRSSYEQYF. The CDR3 nucleotides read TGTGCCAGCAGCTTAGGCCAAGGAGGACGGAGCTCCTACGAGCAGTACTTC.

The chain employs TRBV11-2 and TRBJ1-3, with TRBD1 matching over 7 bases. J was trimmed by 3 bases and V by 5 bases; bases with no gene match: 7. This CDR3 region has 15 residues. Per germline, CDR1 SGHAT and CDR2 FQNNGV. CDR3 residues: CASSRTGAGGNTIYF. CDR3 DNA sequence: TGTGCCAGCAGCAGAACAGGGGCGGGTGGAAACACCATATATTTT.

The chain's CDR3 is CAWSLTGILTEAFF. The CDR3, as DNA: TGTGCCTGGAGCCTAACAGGGATACTCACTGAAGCTTTCTTT. The chain has TRBV30 and TRBJ1-1; a weak D match, TRBD1 (6 bases). This CDR3 contains 14 residues. Looked up from germline, CDR1 is GTSNPN and CDR2 is SVGIG (reference sequence). The V gene lost 3 bases and the J gene lost 4 bases, with 15 bases spanning the gap.

In its sample, this clone was seen once. This rearrangement joins TRBV2 to TRBJ1-1; no clear D. Trimming took 8 bases from V and 5 from J, leaving 18 bases between them. The CDR3 has 14 residues. In germline, CDR1 is SNHLY, CDR2 FYNNEI. CDR3 in amino acids: CASRSPVMGTEAFF. CDR3 in DNA: TGTGCCAGCCGTAGCCCGGTTATGGGTACTGAAGCTTTCTTT.

The chain uses TRBV27 and TRBJ2-2; no clear D. The CDR3 length is 13 residues. Germline V gene lookup returns CDR1 MNHEY and CDR2 SMNVEV (reference sequence). V was clipped by 0 bases and J by 6 bases, with 5 bases between them. Here the CDR3 reads CASSLSSPGELFF. Here the CDR3 DNA reads TGTGCCAGCAGTTTATCGTCTCCCGGGGAGCTGTTTTTT.